Included here is one T cell receptor beta chain sequence, with context. Its antigen is still unknown. The sample belongs to a study of identical twins. Study conclusions and caveats: Beta out-of-frame sequences showed weaker excess sharing between twins.

CDR1 is DFQATT and CDR2 is SNEGSKA in the germline V gene (reference sequence). V gave up 1 base and J gave up 13 bases, with 14 bases separating them. The CDR3 loop spans 12 amino acids. Unique molecular identifiers were in the cDNA, with template-switch universal primer binding. TCRdb re-called the 5' RACE reads through MiXCR, storing one row per CDR3 protein. The data contain approximately 890,000 distinct CDR3 sequences, roughly an eighth of them singletons. Separately, the same data were catalogued under a study of yellow fever vaccine responses in identical twins.

The chain links TRBV20-1 to TRBJ2-1; tentatively, D is TRBD2 (5 bases). What was sequenced was PBMCs. The clonotype comes from a woman younger than 30 in good health. CDR3 nucleotide sequence: TGCAGTGCTAGAGGACGCGGGCGATTACAGTTCTTC. Its protein product is CSARGRGRLQFF.